This is a list of T cell receptor beta chains from one sample in a study of blood T cell repertoires in COVID-19. TCRdb keeps only in-frame clones here, not all; method: immunoSEQ multiplex PCR. The data contain under 350,000 clones, about 80% of them singletons. Specimen: peripheral blood. These receptor sequences come from a woman in her forties or fifties who had recovered from COVID-19. Each CDR3 is given with its conserved first and last residue. Each record gives: V gene, J gene, clone size, D gene, CDR3 DNA, CDR3 protein. D genes are given only for firm matches. Rows give clone size only sometimes, using once, few, many, or a class for an expanded clone.

v_gene: TRBV28; j_gene: TRBJ2-2; abundance: NA; d_gene: NA; CDR3nt: TGTGCCAGCAGTTTGAATCCCGGCGGGGAGCTGTTTTTT; CDR3aa: CASSLNPGGELFF
v_gene: TRBV21-1; j_gene: TRBJ2-4; abundance: NA; d_gene: NA; CDR3nt: TGTGCCAGCAGCAGAGCGGTACACAGAGCCAAAAACATTCAGTACTTC; CDR3aa: CASSRAVHRAKNIQYF
v_gene: TRBV7-8; j_gene: TRBJ2-7; abundance: NA; d_gene: TRBD2; CDR3nt: TGTGCCAGCAGCACGATAGCGGGGGGATCCTACGAGCAGTACTTC; CDR3aa: CASSTIAGGSYEQYF
v_gene: TRBV2; j_gene: TRBJ2-4; abundance: NA; d_gene: NA; CDR3nt: TGTGCCAGCAGTGAGAATCAAAGGGGCGCGGTTCAGTACTTC; CDR3aa: CASSENQRGAVQYF
v_gene: TRBV27; j_gene: TRBJ2-7; abundance: NA; d_gene: TRBD1; CDR3nt: TGTGCCAGCAGTTCGGGACAGGGGGCGAACGAGCAGTACTTC; CDR3aa: CASSSGQGANEQYF
v_gene: TRBV5-1; j_gene: TRBJ2-2; abundance: once; d_gene: TRBD2; CDR3nt: TGCGCCAGCAGCTTGGGGACTAGCGGGACCGGGGAGCTGTTTTTT; CDR3aa: CASSLGTSGTGELFF
v_gene: TRBV7-8; j_gene: TRBJ1-3; abundance: NA; d_gene: NA; CDR3nt: TGTGCCAGCAGAGGGGCGGCATCCTCTGGAAACACCATATATTTT; CDR3aa: CASRGAASSGNTIYF
v_gene: TRBV6-5; j_gene: TRBJ1-2; abundance: NA; d_gene: NA; CDR3nt: TGTGCCAGCAGTACAGAAAGGCGAAATGGCTACACCTTC; CDR3aa: CASSTERRNGYTF
v_gene: TRBV15; j_gene: TRBJ1-6; abundance: NA; d_gene: NA; CDR3nt: TGTGCCACCAGCAGAGACAGGGTCTCGTTGAATTCACCCCTCCACTTT; CDR3aa: CATSRDRVSLNSPLHF
v_gene: TRBV19; j_gene: TRBJ1-5; abundance: NA; d_gene: TRBD1; CDR3nt: TGTGCCACCGGACAGGGTAGTCAGCCCCAGCATTTT; CDR3aa: CATGQGSQPQHF
v_gene: TRBV4-1; j_gene: TRBJ1-6; abundance: once; d_gene: NA; CDR3nt: TGCGCCAGCAGTACAGGAGAAACCTTCAATTCACCCCTCCACTTT; CDR3aa: CASSTGETFNSPLHF
v_gene: TRBV3-1/TRBV3-2; j_gene: TRBJ1-5; abundance: NA; d_gene: NA; CDR3nt: TGTGCCAGCAGCCCGACCCAGGGGAGGGGGCCCCAGCATTTT; CDR3aa: CASSPTQGRGPQHF
v_gene: TRBV28; j_gene: TRBJ1-4; abundance: NA; d_gene: TRBD1; CDR3nt: TGTGCCAGCAGTTTATCACAAGGCGACAGGGAAGGGGCAACTAATGAAAAACTGTTTTTT; CDR3aa: CASSLSQGDREGATNEKLFF
v_gene: TRBV29-1; j_gene: TRBJ2-1; abundance: few; d_gene: NA; CDR3nt: TGCAGCGGGGCCAACAATGAGCAGTTCTTC; CDR3aa: CSGANNEQFF
v_gene: TRBV28; j_gene: TRBJ1-4; abundance: NA; d_gene: TRBD1; CDR3nt: TGTGCCAGCATCTTCGGAGGAGGGGGCCTGGCTAATGAAAAACTGTTTTTT; CDR3aa: CASIFGGGGLANEKLFF
v_gene: TRBV7-9; j_gene: TRBJ1-1; abundance: NA; d_gene: NA; CDR3nt: TGTGCCAGCAGCTTAGAGGTGGCAGGGGTAACTGAAGCTTTCTTT; CDR3aa: CASSLEVAGVTEAFF
v_gene: TRBV3-1/TRBV3-2; j_gene: TRBJ1-6; abundance: NA; d_gene: TRBD1; CDR3nt: TGTGCCAGCAGATGCGCCCGGGACAGGGGCCCCATACTTTCTAATTCACCCCTCCACTTT; CDR3aa: CASRCARDRGPILSNSPLHF
v_gene: TRBV7-2; j_gene: TRBJ2-5; abundance: NA; d_gene: TRBD2; CDR3nt: TGTGCCAGCAGCTTAGCGGCTAGCGGGATGGGAGAGACCCAGTACTTC; CDR3aa: CASSLAASGMGETQYF
v_gene: TRBV4-3; j_gene: TRBJ1-1; abundance: NA; d_gene: NA; CDR3nt: TGCGCCAGCAGCCCGGACAGCGTTTTGAACACTGAAGCTTTCTTT; CDR3aa: CASSPDSVLNTEAFF
v_gene: TRBV7-9; j_gene: TRBJ1-5; abundance: NA; d_gene: NA; CDR3nt: TGTGCCAGCAACCTAGACGGGAATCAGCCCCAGCATTTT; CDR3aa: CASNLDGNQPQHF
v_gene: TRBV27; j_gene: TRBJ2-1; abundance: many; d_gene: TRBD2; CDR3nt: TGTGCCAGCAGTTTAAGTTCGGGGGGGGCCTACAATGAGCAGTTCTTC; CDR3aa: CASSLSSGGAYNEQFF
v_gene: TRBV9; j_gene: TRBJ1-1; abundance: once; d_gene: NA; CDR3nt: TGTGCCAGCAGCGTACTGGAGGACACTGAAGCTTTCTTT; CDR3aa: CASSVLEDTEAFF
v_gene: TRBV10-3; j_gene: TRBJ2-3; abundance: few; d_gene: TRBD2; CDR3nt: TGTGCCATCAGTGACCCCGGACTAGCGGGCCCAGATACGCAGTATTTT; CDR3aa: CAISDPGLAGPDTQYF
v_gene: TRBV11-2; j_gene: TRBJ2-7; abundance: NA; d_gene: TRBD2; CDR3nt: TGTGCCAGCAGCTTAAGTGGGGTAGCGGGGTACGAGCAGTACTTC; CDR3aa: CASSLSGVAGYEQYF
v_gene: TRBV2; j_gene: TRBJ2-7; abundance: NA; d_gene: TRBD1; CDR3nt: TGTGCCAGCAGTGGGGGGACAGGTTCCTACGAGCAGTACTTC; CDR3aa: CASSGGTGSYEQYF
v_gene: TRBV4-1; j_gene: TRBJ2-7; abundance: once; d_gene: TRBD2; CDR3nt: TGCGCCAGCAGCCAAGGTAGCTTTAGCACTAGCGGGAGTCGCGAGCAGTACTTC; CDR3aa: CASSQGSFSTSGSREQYF
v_gene: TRBV30; j_gene: TRBJ2-3; abundance: NA; d_gene: NA; CDR3nt: TGTGCCGGCCGTTCCTGGACAGATACGCAGTATTTT; CDR3aa: CAGRSWTDTQYF
v_gene: TRBV7-8; j_gene: TRBJ2-2; abundance: NA; d_gene: TRBD2; CDR3nt: TGTGCCAGCAGCTTAGCGCAGGGAGGGAGGGCGAGCACCGGGGAGCTGTTTTTT; CDR3aa: CASSLAQGGRASTGELFF
v_gene: TRBV9; j_gene: TRBJ2-7; abundance: NA; d_gene: TRBD1; CDR3nt: TGTGCCAGCAGCCCGAGGACAGGGAGTAACGAGCAGTACTTC; CDR3aa: CASSPRTGSNEQYF
v_gene: TRBV3-1/TRBV3-2; j_gene: TRBJ1-5; abundance: NA; d_gene: NA; CDR3nt: TGTGCCAGCAGCCAAGTGGGCAGGCAGCCCCAGCATTTT; CDR3aa: CASSQVGRQPQHF
v_gene: TRBV5-1; j_gene: TRBJ2-2; abundance: NA; d_gene: NA; CDR3nt: TGCGCCAGCAGCTTGGACAGTCCGAACACCGGGGAGCTGTTTTTT; CDR3aa: CASSLDSPNTGELFF
v_gene: TRBV5-1; j_gene: TRBJ1-2; abundance: once; d_gene: TRBD1; CDR3nt: TGCGCCAGCAGCGACCGCCTCAGGACAGGAAAAGGCTATGGCTACACCTTC; CDR3aa: CASSDRLRTGKGYGYTF
v_gene: TRBV27; j_gene: TRBJ1-5; abundance: NA; d_gene: NA; CDR3nt: TGTGCCAGCAGTCCAGACAGGTCCCTGATAGAGAATGAGCCCCAGCATTTT; CDR3aa: CASSPDRSLIENEPQHF
v_gene: TRBV5-5; j_gene: TRBJ2-2; abundance: NA; d_gene: NA; CDR3nt: TGTGCCAGCACCCTGAGGGCAGGGGCAAGTACCGGGGAGCTGTTTTTT; CDR3aa: CASTLRAGASTGELFF
v_gene: TRBV6-4; j_gene: TRBJ2-1; abundance: NA; d_gene: NA; CDR3nt: TGTGCCAGCAGACAGAGGACTAACGGATACAATGAGCAGTTCTTC; CDR3aa: CASRQRTNGYNEQFF
v_gene: TRBV7-9; j_gene: TRBJ2-1; abundance: once; d_gene: TRBD1; CDR3nt: TGTGCCAGCAGCCGGCAGGGGGATTACAATGAGCAGTTCTTC; CDR3aa: CASSRQGDYNEQFF
v_gene: TRBV12-3/TRBV12-4; j_gene: TRBJ1-5; abundance: NA; d_gene: NA; CDR3nt: TGTGCCAGCAGTACAGGGAGCAATCAGCCCCAGCATTTT; CDR3aa: CASSTGSNQPQHF
v_gene: TRBV3-1/TRBV3-2; j_gene: TRBJ2-5; abundance: NA; d_gene: TRBD1; CDR3nt: TGTGCCAGCAGCATACCCGACAGGGACGTAAACCAAGAGACCCAGTACTTC; CDR3aa: CASSIPDRDVNQETQYF